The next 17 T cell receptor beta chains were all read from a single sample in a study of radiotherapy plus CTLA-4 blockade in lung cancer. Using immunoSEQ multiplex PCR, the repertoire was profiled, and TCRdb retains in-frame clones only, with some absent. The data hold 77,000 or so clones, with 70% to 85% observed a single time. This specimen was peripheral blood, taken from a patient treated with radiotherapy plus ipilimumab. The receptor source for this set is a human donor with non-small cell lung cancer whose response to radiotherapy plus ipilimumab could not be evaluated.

CDR3 DNA: TGTGCCAGCAGTTACGGGGGGATGGTTCAGCCCCAGCATTTT. The encoded protein is CASSYGGMVQPQHF. This chain uses TRBV6-6 with TRBJ1-5; tentative D call: TRBD1 (5 bases). CDR1 is MNHNY and CDR2 is SVGAGI in the germline V gene (reference sequence). Between the trimmed V and J ends, which lost 2 bases and 6 bases, there was a span of 11 bases. This CDR3 contains 14 residues.

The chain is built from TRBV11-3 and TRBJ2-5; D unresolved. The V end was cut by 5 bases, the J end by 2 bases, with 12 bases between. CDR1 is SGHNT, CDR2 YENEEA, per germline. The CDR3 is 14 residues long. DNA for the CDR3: TGTGCCAGCAGCCCCACTCGGAGTCAAGAGACCCAGTACTTC. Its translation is CASSPTRSQETQYF.

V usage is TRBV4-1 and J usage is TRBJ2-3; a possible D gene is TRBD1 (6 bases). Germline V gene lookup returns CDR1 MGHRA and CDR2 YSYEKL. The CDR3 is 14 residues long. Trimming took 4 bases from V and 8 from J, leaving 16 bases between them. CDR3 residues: CASSPGQIGTTQYF. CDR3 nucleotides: TGCGCCAGCAGCCCCGGACAGATTGGAACTACGCAGTATTTT.

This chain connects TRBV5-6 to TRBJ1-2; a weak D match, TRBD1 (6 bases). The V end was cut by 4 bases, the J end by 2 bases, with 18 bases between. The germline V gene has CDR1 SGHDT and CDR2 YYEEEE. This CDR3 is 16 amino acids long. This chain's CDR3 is CASSPLWGGDNYGYTF. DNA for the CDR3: TGTGCCAGCAGCCCCCTCTGGGGGGGCGACAACTATGGCTACACCTTC.

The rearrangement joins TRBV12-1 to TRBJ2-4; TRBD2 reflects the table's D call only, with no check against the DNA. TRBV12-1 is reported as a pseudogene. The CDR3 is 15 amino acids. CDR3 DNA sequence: TGTGCCAGCAGCTTTGTAAAATTGGCCAAAAACATTCAGTACTTC. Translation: CASSFVKLAKNIQYF.

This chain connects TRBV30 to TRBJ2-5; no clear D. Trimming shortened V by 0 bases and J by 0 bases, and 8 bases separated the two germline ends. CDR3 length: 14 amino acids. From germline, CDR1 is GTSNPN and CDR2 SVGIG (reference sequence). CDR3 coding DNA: TGTGCCTGGAGTGTAGACACCAACCAAGAGACCCAGTACTTC. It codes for CAWSVDTNQETQYF. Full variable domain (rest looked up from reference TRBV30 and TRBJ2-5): SQTIHQWPATLVQPVGSPLSLECTVEGTSNPNLYWYRQAAGRGLQLLFYSVGIGQISSEVPQNLSASRPQDRQFILSSKKLLLSDSGFYLCAWSVDTNQETQYFGPGTRLLVL.

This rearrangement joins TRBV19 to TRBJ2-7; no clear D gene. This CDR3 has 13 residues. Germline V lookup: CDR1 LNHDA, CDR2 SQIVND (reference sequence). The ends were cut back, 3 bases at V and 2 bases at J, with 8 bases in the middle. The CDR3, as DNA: TGTGCCAGTAGTATCGCGGCTACCTACGAGCAGTACTTC. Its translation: CASSIAATYEQYF.

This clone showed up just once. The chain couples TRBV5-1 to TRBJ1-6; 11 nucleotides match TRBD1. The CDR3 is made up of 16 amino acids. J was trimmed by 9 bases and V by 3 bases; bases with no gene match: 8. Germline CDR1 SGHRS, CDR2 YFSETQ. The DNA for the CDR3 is TGCGCCAGCAGCTCCCGGACAGGGGGCGATGGTTCACCCCTCCACTTT. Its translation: CASSSRTGGDGSPLHF.

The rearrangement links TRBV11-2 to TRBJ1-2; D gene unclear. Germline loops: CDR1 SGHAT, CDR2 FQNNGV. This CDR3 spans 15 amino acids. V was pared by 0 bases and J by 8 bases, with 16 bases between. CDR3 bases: TGTGCCAGCAGCTTAGATTACGGGGTATGGGAAGGCTACACCTTC. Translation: CASSLDYGVWEGYTF.

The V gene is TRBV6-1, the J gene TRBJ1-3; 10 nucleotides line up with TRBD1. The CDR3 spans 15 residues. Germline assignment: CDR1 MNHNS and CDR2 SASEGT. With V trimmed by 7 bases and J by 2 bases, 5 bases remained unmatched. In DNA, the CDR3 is TGTGCCAGCACGGGACAGGGGTCGACTGGAAACACCATATATTTT. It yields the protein CASTGQGSTGNTIYF.

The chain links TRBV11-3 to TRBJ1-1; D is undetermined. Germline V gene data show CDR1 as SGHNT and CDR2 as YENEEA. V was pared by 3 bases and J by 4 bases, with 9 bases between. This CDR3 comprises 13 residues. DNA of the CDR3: TGTGCCAGCAGCTTGTCCCCGGTCACTGAAGCTTTCTTT. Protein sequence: CASSLSPVTEAFF.

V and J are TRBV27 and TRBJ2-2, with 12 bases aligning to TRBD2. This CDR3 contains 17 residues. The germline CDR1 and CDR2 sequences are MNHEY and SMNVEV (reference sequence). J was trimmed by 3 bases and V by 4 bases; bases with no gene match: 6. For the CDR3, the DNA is TGTGCCAGCAGTTCTACCCTAGCGGGAGGGTACACCGGGGAGCTGTTTTTT. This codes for CASSSTLAGGYTGELFF.

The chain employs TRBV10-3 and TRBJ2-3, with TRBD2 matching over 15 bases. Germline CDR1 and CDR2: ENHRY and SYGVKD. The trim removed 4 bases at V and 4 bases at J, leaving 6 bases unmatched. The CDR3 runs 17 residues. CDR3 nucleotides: TGTGCCATCAGTGGGACTAGCGGGAGGGGGGGGGCAGATACGCAGTATTTT. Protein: CAISGTSGRGGADTQYF.

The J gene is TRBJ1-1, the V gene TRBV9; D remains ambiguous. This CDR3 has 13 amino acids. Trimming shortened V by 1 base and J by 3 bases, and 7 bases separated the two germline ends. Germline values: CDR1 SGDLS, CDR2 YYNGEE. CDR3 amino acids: CASSVMQDTEAFF. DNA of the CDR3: TGTGCCAGCAGCGTAATGCAGGACACTGAAGCTTTCTTT.

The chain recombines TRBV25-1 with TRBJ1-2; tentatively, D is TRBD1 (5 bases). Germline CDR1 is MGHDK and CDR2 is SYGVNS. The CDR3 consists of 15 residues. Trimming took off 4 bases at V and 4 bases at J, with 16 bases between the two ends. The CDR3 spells CASSADQGVVYGYTF. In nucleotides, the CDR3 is TGTGCCAGCAGTGCCGATCAGGGTGTGGTCTATGGCTACACCTTC.

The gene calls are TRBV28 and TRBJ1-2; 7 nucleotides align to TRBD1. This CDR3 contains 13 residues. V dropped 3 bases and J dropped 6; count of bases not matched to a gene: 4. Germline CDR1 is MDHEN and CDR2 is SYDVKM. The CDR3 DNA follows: TGTGCCAGCAGTTTGGAGGGGGCGCATGGCTACACCTTC. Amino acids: CASSLEGAHGYTF.

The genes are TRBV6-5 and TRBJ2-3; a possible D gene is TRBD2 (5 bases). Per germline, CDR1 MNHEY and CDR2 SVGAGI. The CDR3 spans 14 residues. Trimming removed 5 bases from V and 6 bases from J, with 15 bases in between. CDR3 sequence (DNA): TGTGCCAGCAGTGGGTTCGGAGGTACGGATACGCAGTATTTT. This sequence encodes CASSGFGGTDTQYF.